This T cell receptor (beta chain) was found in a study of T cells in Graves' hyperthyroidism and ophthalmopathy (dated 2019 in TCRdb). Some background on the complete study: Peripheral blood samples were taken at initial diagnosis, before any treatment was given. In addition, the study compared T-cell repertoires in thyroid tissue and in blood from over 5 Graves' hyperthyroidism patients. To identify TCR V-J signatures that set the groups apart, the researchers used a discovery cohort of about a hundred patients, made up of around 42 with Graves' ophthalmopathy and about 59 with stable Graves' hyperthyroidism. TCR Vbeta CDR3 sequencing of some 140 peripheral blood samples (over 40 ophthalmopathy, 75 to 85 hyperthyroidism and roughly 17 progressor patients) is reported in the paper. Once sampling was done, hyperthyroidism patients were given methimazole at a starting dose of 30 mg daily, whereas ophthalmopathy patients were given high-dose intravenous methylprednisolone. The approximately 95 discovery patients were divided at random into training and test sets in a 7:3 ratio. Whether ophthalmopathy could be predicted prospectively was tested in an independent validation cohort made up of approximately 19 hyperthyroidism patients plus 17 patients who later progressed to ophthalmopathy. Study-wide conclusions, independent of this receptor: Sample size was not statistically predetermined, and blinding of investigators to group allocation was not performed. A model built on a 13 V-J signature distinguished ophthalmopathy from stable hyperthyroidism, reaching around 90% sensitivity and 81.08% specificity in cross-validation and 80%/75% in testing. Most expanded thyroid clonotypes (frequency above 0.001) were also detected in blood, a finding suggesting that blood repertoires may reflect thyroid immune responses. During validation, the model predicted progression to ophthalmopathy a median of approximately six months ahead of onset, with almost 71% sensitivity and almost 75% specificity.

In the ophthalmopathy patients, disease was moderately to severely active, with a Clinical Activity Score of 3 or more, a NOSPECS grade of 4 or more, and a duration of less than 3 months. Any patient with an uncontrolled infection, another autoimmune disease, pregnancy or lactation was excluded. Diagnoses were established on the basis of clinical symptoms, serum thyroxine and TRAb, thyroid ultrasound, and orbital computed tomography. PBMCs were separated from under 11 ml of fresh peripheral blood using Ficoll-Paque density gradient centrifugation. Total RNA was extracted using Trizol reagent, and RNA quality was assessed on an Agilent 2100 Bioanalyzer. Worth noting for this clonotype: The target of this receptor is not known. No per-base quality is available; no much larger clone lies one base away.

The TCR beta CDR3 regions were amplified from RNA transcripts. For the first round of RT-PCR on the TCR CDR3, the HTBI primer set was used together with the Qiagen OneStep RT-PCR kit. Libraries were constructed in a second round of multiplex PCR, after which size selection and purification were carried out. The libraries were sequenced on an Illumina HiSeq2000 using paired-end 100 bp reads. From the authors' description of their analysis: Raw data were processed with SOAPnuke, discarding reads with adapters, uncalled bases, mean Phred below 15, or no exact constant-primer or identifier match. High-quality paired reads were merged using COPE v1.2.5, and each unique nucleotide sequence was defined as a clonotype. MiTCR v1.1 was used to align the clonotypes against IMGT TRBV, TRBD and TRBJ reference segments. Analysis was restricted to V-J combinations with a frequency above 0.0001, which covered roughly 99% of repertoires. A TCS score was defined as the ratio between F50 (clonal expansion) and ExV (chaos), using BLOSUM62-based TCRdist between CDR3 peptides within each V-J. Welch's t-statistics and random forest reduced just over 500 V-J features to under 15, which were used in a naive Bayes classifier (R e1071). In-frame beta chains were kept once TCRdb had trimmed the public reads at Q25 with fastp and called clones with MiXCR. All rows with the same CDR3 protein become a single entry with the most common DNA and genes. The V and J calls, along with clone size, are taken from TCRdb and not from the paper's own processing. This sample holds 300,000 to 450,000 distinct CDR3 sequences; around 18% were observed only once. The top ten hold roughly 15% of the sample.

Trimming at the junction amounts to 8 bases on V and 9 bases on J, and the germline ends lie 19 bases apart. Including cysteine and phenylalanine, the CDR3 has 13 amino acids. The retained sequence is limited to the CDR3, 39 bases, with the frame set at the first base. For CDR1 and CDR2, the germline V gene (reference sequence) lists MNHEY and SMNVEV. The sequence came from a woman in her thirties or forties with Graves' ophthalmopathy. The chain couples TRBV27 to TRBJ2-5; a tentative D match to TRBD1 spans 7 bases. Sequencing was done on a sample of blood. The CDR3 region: CASRRGELSPQYF. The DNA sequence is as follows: TGTGCCAGCCGCAGGGGGGAGCTTAGTCCCCAGTACTTC.